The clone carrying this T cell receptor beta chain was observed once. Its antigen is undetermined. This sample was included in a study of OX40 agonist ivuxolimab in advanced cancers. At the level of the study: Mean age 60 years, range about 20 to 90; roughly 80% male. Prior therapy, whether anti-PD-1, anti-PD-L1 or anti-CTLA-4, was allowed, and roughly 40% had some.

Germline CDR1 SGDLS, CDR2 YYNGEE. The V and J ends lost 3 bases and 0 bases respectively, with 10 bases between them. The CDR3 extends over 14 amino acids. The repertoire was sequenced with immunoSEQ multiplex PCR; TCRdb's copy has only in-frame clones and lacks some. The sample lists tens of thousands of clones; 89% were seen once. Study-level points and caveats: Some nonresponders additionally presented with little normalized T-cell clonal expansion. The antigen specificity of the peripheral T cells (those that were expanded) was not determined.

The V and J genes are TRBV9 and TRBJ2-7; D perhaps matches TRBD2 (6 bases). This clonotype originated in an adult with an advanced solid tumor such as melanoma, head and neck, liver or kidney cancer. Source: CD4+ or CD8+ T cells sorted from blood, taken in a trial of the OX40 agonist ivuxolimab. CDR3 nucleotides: TGTGCCAGCAGCGCCGGGACTCGCTCCTACGAGCAGTACTTC. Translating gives CASSAGTRSYEQYF.